This record looks at one TCR beta chain sequence and its context. Its specificity is not known. The assay was immunoSEQ multiplex PCR, and TCRdb's table has in-frame clones only and misses some. The sample includes a few hundred thousand clones, more than 75% of them seen just once. Noted treatment: around 19 received Ad26.COV2.S at low or high dose, single or two shots; 5 received placebo; per-sample allocation not given. Specimens were obtained on day 63 following the first vaccine or placebo injection. This Boston cohort included adults aged 18-55 years. This specimen belongs to a study of Ad26.COV2.S vaccination and SARS-CoV-2 variants. Overall study findings and caveats: Total T cell responses may have been underestimated by the TCR breadth and depth analyses. Vaccine recipients had higher spike-specific TCR breadth than placebo recipients. In vaccinated individuals, spike-specific CD8+ and CD4+ T cell responses reportedly displayed substantial breadth.

CDR1 SGHTA and CDR2 FQGNSA come from the germline V gene. CDR3 length: 13 amino acids. V lost 5 bases to trimming and J lost 2 bases, with 8 bases between them. The rearrangement links TRBV7-2 to TRBJ2-3; D is perhaps TRBD2 (5 bases). This sample comprised peripheral blood, obtained in a trial of Ad26.COV2.S vaccine versus placebo. The source of this sequence is a person between 18 and 65 years old who received the Ad26.COV2.S COVID-19 vaccine or a placebo. The CDR3 nucleotides are TGTGCCAGCAGCCCGCGGGCCACAGATACGCAGTATTTT. It encodes CASSPRATDTQYF.